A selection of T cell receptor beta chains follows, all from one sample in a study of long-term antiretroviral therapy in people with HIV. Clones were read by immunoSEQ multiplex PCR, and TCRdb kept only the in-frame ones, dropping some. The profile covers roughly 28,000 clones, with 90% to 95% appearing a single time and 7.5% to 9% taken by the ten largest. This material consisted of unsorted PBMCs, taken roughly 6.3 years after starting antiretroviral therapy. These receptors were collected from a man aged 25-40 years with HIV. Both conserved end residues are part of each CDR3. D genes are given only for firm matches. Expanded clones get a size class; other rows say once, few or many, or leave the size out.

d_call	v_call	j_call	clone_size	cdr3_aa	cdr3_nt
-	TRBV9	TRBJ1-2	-	CASSVGRDNPLF	TGTGCCAGCAGCGTAGGGCGGGACAACCCTCTCTTC
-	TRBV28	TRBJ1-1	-	CASSLPNTEAFF	TGTGCCAGCAGTTTACCCAACACTGAAGCTTTCTTT
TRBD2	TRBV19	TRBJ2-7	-	CASTQRGGAEQYF	TGTGCCAGTACCCAGCGGGGGGGCGCCGAGCAGTACTTC
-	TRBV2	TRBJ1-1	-	CASERGTGTEAFF	TGTGCCAGCGAACGGGGCACGGGCACTGAAGCTTTCTTT
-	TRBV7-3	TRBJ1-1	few	CASSPYPPKSTENTEAFF	TGTGCCAGCAGCCCCTACCCGCCAAAATCCACAGAGAACACTGAAGCTTTCTTT
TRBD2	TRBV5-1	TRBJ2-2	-	CASSPGLAGTTGELFF	TGCGCCAGCAGCCCAGGACTAGCGGGAACCACCGGGGAGCTGTTTTTT
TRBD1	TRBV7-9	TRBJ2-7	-	CASSSAGTGDPYEQYF	TGTGCCAGCAGCTCCGCCGGGACAGGGGACCCCTACGAGCAGTACTTC
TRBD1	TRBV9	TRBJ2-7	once	CASSVAQGAYEQYF	TGTGCCAGCAGCGTGGCACAGGGGGCTTACGAGCAGTACTTC
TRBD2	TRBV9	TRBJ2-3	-	CASSGSSTSGSTDTQYF	TGTGCCAGCAGCGGGAGTAGTACTAGCGGGAGCACAGATACGCAGTATTTT
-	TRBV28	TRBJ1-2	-	CASSLAYREYGYTF	TGTGCCAGCAGTTTAGCGTACAGGGAATATGGCTACACCTTC
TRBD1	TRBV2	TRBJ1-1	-	CASNDRGNLMNTEAFF	TGTGCCAGCAATGACAGGGGGAACCTTATGAACACTGAAGCTTTCTTT
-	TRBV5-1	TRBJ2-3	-	CASSLELTSSTDTQYF	TGCGCCAGCAGCTTGGAACTAACCTCAAGCACAGATACGCAGTATTTT
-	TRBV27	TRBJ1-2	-	CASSSTENYGYTF	TGTGCCAGCAGTTCGACAGAAAACTATGGCTACACCTTC
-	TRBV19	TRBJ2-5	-	CASSVLPRETQYF	TGTGCCAGTAGTGTCTTACCAAGAGAGACCCAGTACTTC
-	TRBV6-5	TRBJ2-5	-	CASSSTGLETQYF	TGTGCCAGCAGCTCCACGGGGTTGGAGACCCAGTACTTC
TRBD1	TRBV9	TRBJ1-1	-	CASSVAGQGTNTEAFF	TGTGCCAGCAGCGTAGCGGGACAGGGGACGAACACTGAAGCTTTCTTT
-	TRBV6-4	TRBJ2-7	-	CASRSRGTYEQYF	TGTGCCAGCAGGTCGCGGGGAACCTACGAGCAGTACTTC
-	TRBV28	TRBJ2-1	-	CASSRGGEVGYNEQFF	TGTGCCAGCAGTAGGGGCGGGGAGGTAGGATACAATGAGCAGTTCTTC
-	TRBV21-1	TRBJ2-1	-	CASSTLNLPGTSGVGNEQFF	TGTGCCAGCAGCACCCTAAACCTGCCCGGGACTAGCGGGGTCGGCAATGAGCAGTTCTTC
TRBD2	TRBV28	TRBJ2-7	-	CASSEGLAGTYEQYF	TGTGCCAGCAGTGAGGGACTAGCGGGAACCTACGAGCAGTACTTC
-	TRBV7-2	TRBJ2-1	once	CASSLGWAGLNEQFF	TGTGCCAGCAGCTTAGGGTGGGCGGGATTGAATGAGCAGTTCTTC
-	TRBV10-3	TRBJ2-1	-	CAISESIQYNEQFF	TGTGCCATCAGTGAGTCGATCCAGTACAATGAGCAGTTCTTC
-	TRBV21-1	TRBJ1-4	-	CATREKLFF	TGTGCCACCAGAGAAAAACTGTTTTTT
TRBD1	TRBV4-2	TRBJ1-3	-	CASSQEGQTYDRNTIYF	TGTGCCAGCAGCCAGGAGGGACAGACCTATGATAGAAACACCATATATTTT
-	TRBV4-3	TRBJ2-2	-	CASSQDGFNGQNTGELFF	TGCGCCAGCAGCCAAGATGGTTTCAACGGCCAGAACACCGGGGAGCTGTTTTTT
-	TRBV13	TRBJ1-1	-	CASSFRGLTEAFF	TGTGCCAGCAGCTTCAGGGGCCTCACTGAAGCTTTCTTT
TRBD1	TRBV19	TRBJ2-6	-	CASTPGLGTGGFGANVLTF	TGTGCCAGTACCCCGGGGTTGGGGACAGGGGGCTTTGGGGCCAACGTCCTGACTTTC
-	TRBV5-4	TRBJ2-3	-	CASSFDRRKQYF	TGTGCCAGCAGCTTTGACCGGAGAAAGCAGTATTTT
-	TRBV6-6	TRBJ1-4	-	CASSPEFVLFF	TGTGCCAGCAGCCCCGAGTTTGTACTGTTTTTT
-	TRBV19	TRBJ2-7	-	CASSPQGREQYF	TGTGCCAGTAGCCCACAGGGGAGGGAGCAGTACTTC
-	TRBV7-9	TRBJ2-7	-	CASSLRDYEQYF	TGTGCCAGCAGCCTCCGGGACTACGAGCAGTACTTC
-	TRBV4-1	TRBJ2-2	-	CASSYVRGSELFF	TGCGCCAGCAGCTACGTGCGAGGGAGTGAGCTGTTTTTT
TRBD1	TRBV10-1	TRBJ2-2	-	CATSGTGGYTGELFF	TGCGCCACATCCGGGACAGGGGGGTACACCGGGGAGCTGTTTTTT
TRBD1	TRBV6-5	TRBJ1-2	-	CASSPTGEGYTF	TGTGCCAGCAGTCCCACAGGGGAAGGCTACACCTTC
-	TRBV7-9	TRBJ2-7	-	CASSFPLWGDRSHEQYF	TGTGCCAGCAGCTTTCCCCTGTGGGGGGACCGAAGCCACGAGCAGTACTTC
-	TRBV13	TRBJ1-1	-	CASSLWGNTEAFF	TGTGCCAGCAGCTTGTGGGGGAACACTGAAGCTTTCTTT
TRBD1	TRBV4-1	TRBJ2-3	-	CASSPVGTGAITDTQYF	TGCGCCAGCAGCCCCGTGGGGACAGGGGCTATCACAGATACGCAGTATTTT
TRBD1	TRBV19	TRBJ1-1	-	CASSPLQGLITEAFF	TGTGCCAGTAGCCCTTTACAGGGGCTGATCACTGAAGCTTTCTTT
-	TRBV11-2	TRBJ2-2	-	CASSLQHTGELFF	TGTGCCAGCAGCTTACAGCACACCGGGGAGCTGTTTTTT
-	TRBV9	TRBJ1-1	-	CASSVDGGRGTEAFF	TGTGCCAGCAGCGTAGATGGGGGGCGAGGGACTGAAGCTTTCTTT
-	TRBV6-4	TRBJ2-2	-	CASSGQNTGELFF	TGTGCCAGCAGTGGACAGAACACCGGGGAGCTGTTTTTT
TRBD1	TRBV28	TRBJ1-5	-	CASKGWDTGQGMQPQHF	TGTGCCAGTAAGGGGTGGGATACGGGACAGGGTATGCAGCCCCAGCATTTT
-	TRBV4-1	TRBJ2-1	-	CASSHPGKGINEQFF	TGCGCCAGCAGCCACCCCGGGAAGGGTATCAATGAGCAGTTCTTC
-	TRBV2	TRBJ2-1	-	CASSEAIAGKFYNEQFF	TGTGCCAGCAGTGAAGCGATCGCAGGGAAATTCTACAATGAGCAGTTCTTC
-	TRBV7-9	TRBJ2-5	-	CASSNTDAAQETQYF	TGTGCCAGCAGCAATACAGATGCGGCCCAAGAGACCCAGTACTTC
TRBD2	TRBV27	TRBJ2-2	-	CASSFSSGGAGTGELFF	TGTGCCAGCAGTTTCTCTAGCGGGGGGGCCGGGACCGGGGAGCTGTTTTTT
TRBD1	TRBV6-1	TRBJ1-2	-	CASRPGQGERGYTF	TGTGCCAGCAGACCGGGACAGGGGGAACGGGGCTACACCTTC
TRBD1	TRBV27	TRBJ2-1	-	CASSLMLTGEEQFF	TGTGCCAGCAGTTTAATGTTGACAGGGGAGGAGCAGTTCTTC
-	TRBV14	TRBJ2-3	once	CASSQQSTDTQYF	TGTGCCAGCAGCCAACAGAGCACAGATACGCAGTATTTT
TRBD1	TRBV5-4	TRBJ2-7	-	CASSSGQYEQYF	TGTGCCAGCAGCTCGGGACAGTACGAGCAGTACTTC
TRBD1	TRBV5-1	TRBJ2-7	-	CASSWTGQGSHEQYF	TGCGCCAGCAGCTGGACGGGACAGGGGTCCCACGAGCAGTACTTC
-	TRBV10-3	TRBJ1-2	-	CAISGPEYGYTF	TGTGCCATCAGTGGGCCCGAATATGGCTACACCTTC
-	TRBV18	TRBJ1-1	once	CASSPRMGTEAFF	TGTGCCAGCTCACCACGGATGGGGACTGAAGCTTTCTTT
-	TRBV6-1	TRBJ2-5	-	CASGGGGGQETQYF	TGTGCCAGTGGAGGGGGAGGGGGGCAAGAGACCCAGTACTTC
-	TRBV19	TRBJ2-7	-	CASSPGTPVVYEQYF	TGTGCCAGTAGTCCAGGAACACCGGTGGTATACGAGCAGTACTTC
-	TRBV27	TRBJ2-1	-	CASSPGAGSYNEQFF	TGTGCCAGCAGTCCTGGGGCAGGGAGCTACAATGAGCAGTTCTTC
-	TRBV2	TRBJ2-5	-	CAAGGGGETQYF	TGTGCCGCAGGGGGAGGGGGAGAGACCCAGTACTTC
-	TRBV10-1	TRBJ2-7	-	CASSSPTSEQYF	TGCGCCAGCAGTTCTCCGACAAGCGAGCAGTACTTC
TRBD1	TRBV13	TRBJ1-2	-	CASSLQGNGYTF	TGTGCCAGCAGTTTACAGGGGAACGGCTACACCTTC